These 21 T cell receptor beta chains originate from one sample sequenced in a study of T-cell reconstitution after alpha-beta-depleted transplantation in children. Researchers prepared the TCRbeta library using unique molecular identifiers, the study reports. TCRdb reanalysed the PCR reads using MiXCR and keeps one entry per CDR3 protein. The sample has about 830,000 distinct CDR3 sequences; approximately 15% are singletons. The source material was PBMCs, mostly from graft donor cells, sampled 360 days after TCRalphabeta/CD19-depleted stem cell transplant. These receptor sequences come from a male patient younger than 18 who had a stem cell transplant for acute lymphoblastic leukemia, so the T cells may come from the graft donor.

This clonotype was found a few times. V usage is TRBV7-3 and J usage is TRBJ2-1; D is undetermined. The CDR3 contains 16 residues. Trimming cost V 0 bases and J 7 bases, with 16 bases left between them. Germline lookup yields CDR1 SGHTA and CDR2 FQGTGA. In nucleotides, the CDR3 is TGTGCCAGCAGCTTAACTCCCGGCCTCCCTAGGAATGAGCAGTTCTTC. This codes for CASSLTPGLPRNEQFF.

CDR3 DNA: TGTGCCAGCAGTGAGAACTACTCTAGCTATGGCTACACCTTC. Its protein product is CASSENYSSYGYTF. The rearrangement uses TRBV2 and TRBJ1-2; D not certain. With 3 bases removed from V and 4 bases from J, the gap between germline ends came to 12 bases. This CDR3 has 14 amino acids. The germline V gene has CDR1 SNHLY and CDR2 FYNNEI.

The V and J genes are TRBV29-1 and TRBJ2-5; 8 nucleotides agree with TRBD2. Unmatched junction bases numbered 7, after V lost 4 bases and J lost 3 bases. CDR1 and CDR2 from the germline V gene are SQVTM and ANQGSEA. The CDR3 runs to 14 residues. CDR3 DNA: TGCAGCGTTGTCCCCGGGACTAGTGAAGAGACCCAGTACTTC. Its protein is CSVVPGTSEETQYF.

This clonotype was seen at least ten times. DNA of the CDR3: TGCGCCAGCAGCTTTCCGGGGAGCCCCTACGAGCAGTACTTC. Encoded protein: CASSFPGSPYEQYF. The chain is built from TRBV5-1 and TRBJ2-7, with D perhaps matching TRBD2 (5 bases). V was cut by 2 bases and J by 2 bases, with 11 bases left in between. Germline V gene sequence: CDR1 SGHRS, CDR2 YFSETQ. CDR3 size: 14 residues.

The table lists this clonotype with a few counts. This chain uses TRBV27 with TRBJ2-5; D gene uncertain. Trimming left V 4 bases short and J 7 bases short, with 7 bases between. CDR3 length: 11 amino acids. Per germline, CDR1 MNHEY and CDR2 SMNVEV (reference sequence). The DNA for the CDR3 is TGTGCCAGCAGTTCCGGAGCGACCCAGTACTTC. Translation gives CASSSGATQYF.

In its sample, this clonotype was seen a few times. CDR3 bases: TGTGCCAGCAGCTCGGTAGCGGGGGCAACCTACGAGCAGTACTTC. Translating gives CASSSVAGATYEQYF. This chain connects TRBV7-9 to TRBJ2-7; 9 nucleotides agree with TRBD2. The V gene end was trimmed by 4 bases and the J gene end by 2 bases; junction bases not matched to a gene: 6. This CDR3 comprises 15 residues. The germline gives CDR1 SEHNR, CDR2 FQNEAQ (reference sequence). The whole variable domain, remainder taken from reference TRBV7-9 and TRBJ2-7, is DTGVSQNPRHKITKRGQNVTFRCDPISEHNRLYWYRQTLGQGPEFLTYFQNEAQLEKSRLLSDRFSAERPKGSFSTLEIQRTEQGDSAMYLCASSSVAGATYEQYFGPGTRLTVT.

This clonotype was counted between two and nine times. This chain connects TRBV5-1 to TRBJ2-2; the D gene is possibly TRBD1 (5 bases). Trimming cost V 2 bases and J 4 bases, with 9 bases left between them. Germline assignment: CDR1 SGHRS and CDR2 YFSETQ. The CDR3 is made up of 14 amino acids. CDR3 DNA sequence: TGCGCCAGCAGCTTAAGGGGATCCACCGGGGAGCTGTTTTTT. The encoded protein is CASSLRGSTGELFF.

The chain is built from TRBV4-2 and TRBJ2-2; TRBD1 or TRBD2 may be the D gene (5 bases each). Trimming left V 0 bases short and J 6 bases short, with 14 bases between. The germline gives CDR1 LGHNA, CDR2 YNFKEQ. The CDR3 loop spans 16 amino acids. The DNA for the CDR3 is TGTGCCAGCAGCCAAGACTCCCCTCGGGGACCCGGGGAGCTGTTTTTT. It is translated as CASSQDSPRGPGELFF.

There are many counts of this clonotype. The DNA of the CDR3 is TGTGCCACCAGCAGAGATCGTCTACTAGCGGGGGAGACCCAGTACTTC. This codes for CATSRDRLLAGETQYF. This sequence joins TRBV15 and TRBJ2-5, with 10 bases matching TRBD2. Germline trimming cut 0 bases from V and 5 bases from J; bases unmatched to any gene: 6. The CDR3 has 16 residues. Looked up from germline, CDR1 is LNHNV and CDR2 is YYDKDF (reference sequence).

In its sample, this clonotype was seen many times. The chain combines TRBV27 with TRBJ2-7; no clear D gene. Trimming took off 6 bases at V and 3 bases at J, with 18 bases between the two ends. CDR3 length equals 15 residues. Germline lookup yields CDR1 MNHEY and CDR2 SMNVEV (reference sequence). CDR3 residues: CASSPVQVTYYEQYF. The CDR3 region has the DNA TGTGCCAGCAGCCCCGTCCAGGTAACGTACTACGAGCAGTACTTC.

V and J are TRBV18 and TRBJ2-3, with 8 bases identical to TRBD2. Germline-derived CDR1 and CDR2 are KGHSH and LQKENI. Losses at the gene ends were 2 bases for V and 2 bases for J; bases not matched to a gene: 3. The CDR3 extends over 15 amino acids. CDR3 sequence (DNA): TGTGCCAGCTCACCAGGACTAGCACACACAGATACGCAGTATTTT. It codes for CASSPGLAHTDTQYF.

The chain carries TRBV21-1 and TRBJ2-5; TRBD2 is the table's D call and was not checked against the DNA. TRBV21-1 is noted as a pseudogene. This CDR3 region has 15 residues. The chain's CDR3 is CASSKSPRGQETQYF. CDR3 coding DNA: TGTGCCAGCAGCAAAAGCCCTCGAGGGCAAGAGACCCAGTACTTC.

The table lists this clonotype with a count of one. The chain joins TRBV5-1 to TRBJ2-6; TRBD1 is a possible D gene (5 bases). Per germline, CDR1 SGHRS and CDR2 YFSETQ. The CDR3 is 17 amino acids. The V and J ends lost 2 bases and 0 bases respectively, with 12 bases between them. The CDR3 DNA is TGCGCCAGCAGCTTCGGCCAGGGCCCCTCTGGGGCCAACGTCCTGACTTTC. Translation: CASSFGQGPSGANVLTF.

This sequence joins TRBV5-1 and TRBJ2-7, with 14 bases that match TRBD2. The CDR3 has 19 residues. Unmatched junction bases numbered 10, after V lost 2 bases and J lost 0 bases. CDR1 is SGHRS, CDR2 YFSETQ, per germline. CDR3 sequence: CASSFGPGLAGGGSYEQYF. The CDR3 DNA sequence: TGCGCCAGCAGCTTTGGGCCCGGACTAGCGGGAGGAGGCTCCTACGAGCAGTACTTC.

The gene calls are TRBV12-3 or TRBV12-4 and TRBJ2-7; TRBD2 is a possible D gene (6 bases). The CDR3 consists of 16 residues. V lost 5 bases and J 5 bases, leaving 22 bases between the germline ends. The chain's CDR3 is CASSLSGGTRKDEQYF. In DNA form, the CDR3 reads TGTGCCAGCAGTCTGTCGGGCGGGACGAGGAAGGACGAGCAGTACTTC.

The rearrangement joins TRBV10-1 to TRBJ2-7; 10 positions agree with TRBD1. Per the germline V gene, CDR1 is WNHNN and CDR2 is SYGVQD (reference sequence). The CDR3 length is 14 residues. Losses at the gene ends were 3 bases for V and 5 bases for J; bases not matched to a gene: 4. The CDR3 sequence: CASSEPGQGNEQYF. The CDR3 region has the DNA TGCGCCAGCAGTGAACCGGGACAGGGGAACGAGCAGTACTTC.

This clonotype was counted only a few times. The rearrangement joins TRBV4-1 to TRBJ1-1, with 10 positions matching TRBD1. Trimming removed 3 bases from V and 10 bases from J; junction bases left unmatched: 5. The CDR3 extends over 13 amino acids. Germline V gives CDR1 MGHRA, CDR2 YSYEKL. As DNA, the CDR3 is TGCGCCAGCAGCCATCCGGGACAGGGGATAGCTTTCTTT. This codes for CASSHPGQGIAFF.

The gene calls are TRBV6-1 and TRBJ2-5; TRBD2 agrees at 15 bases. Germline V gene lookup returns CDR1 MNHNS and CDR2 SASEGT. This CDR3 is 17 amino acids long. After removal of 8 bases from V and 0 bases from J, the junction contained 7 bases not matched to a gene. CDR3 loop: CASSLGTSGGNQETQYF. The CDR3 region has the DNA TGTGCCAGCTCTCTCGGGACTAGCGGGGGGAACCAAGAGACCCAGTACTTC.

This clonotype has only a few counts. V is TRBV27 and J is TRBJ2-7, with D possibly being TRBD2 (6 bases). Germline V gene lookup returns CDR1 MNHEY and CDR2 SMNVEV (reference sequence). With 2 bases removed from V and 2 bases from J, the gap between germline ends came to 10 bases. The CDR3 loop spans 14 amino acids. The CDR3 reads CASSLGGDPYEQYF. CDR3 DNA: TGTGCCAGCAGTTTAGGAGGGGACCCCTACGAGCAGTACTTC.

CDR3 coding DNA: TGTGCCAGCAGTGCACAGGGGATGGGACAGCCCCAGCATTTT. It encodes CASSAQGMGQPQHF. This chain connects TRBV12-3 or TRBV12-4 to TRBJ1-5, with 7 bases lining up with TRBD1. The CDR3 totals 14 residues. V dropped 5 bases and J dropped 7; count of bases not matched to a gene: 8.

This clonotype was detected a few times. The chain employs TRBV12-3 or TRBV12-4 and TRBJ2-5, with D unresolved. The CDR3 spans 14 residues. The V end lost 0 bases, the J end lost 4 bases, and 9 bases lay between the germline ends. The CDR3 nucleotides are TGTGCCAGCAGTTTAGCCGACTTTAGAGAGACCCAGTACTTC. Its protein product is CASSLADFRETQYF.